A single T cell receptor (beta chain) is shown here with its context. Only in-frame clones appear in the TCRdb table, and some are missing; sequencing was by immunoSEQ multiplex PCR. The repertoire has around 280,000 clones, approximately 89% of them found once; the top ten carry over 8.5%. This sample was included in a study of blood T cell repertoires in COVID-19. This CDR3 is built from 14 residues. Germline assignment: CDR1 LNHDA and CDR2 SQIVND (reference sequence). Deletions cut 7 bases from V and 3 bases from J, with 15 bases between. The sequencing sample was made of peripheral blood. The V call is TRBV19, the J call TRBJ2-5; possibly TRBD2 for D (7 bases). The TCR was taken from a woman younger than 45 with COVID-19, enrolled during active disease. The DNA of the CDR3 is TGTGCCAGTACCTCTAGGGGGGGAAAAGAGACCCAGTACTTC. This codes for CASTSRGGKETQYF.